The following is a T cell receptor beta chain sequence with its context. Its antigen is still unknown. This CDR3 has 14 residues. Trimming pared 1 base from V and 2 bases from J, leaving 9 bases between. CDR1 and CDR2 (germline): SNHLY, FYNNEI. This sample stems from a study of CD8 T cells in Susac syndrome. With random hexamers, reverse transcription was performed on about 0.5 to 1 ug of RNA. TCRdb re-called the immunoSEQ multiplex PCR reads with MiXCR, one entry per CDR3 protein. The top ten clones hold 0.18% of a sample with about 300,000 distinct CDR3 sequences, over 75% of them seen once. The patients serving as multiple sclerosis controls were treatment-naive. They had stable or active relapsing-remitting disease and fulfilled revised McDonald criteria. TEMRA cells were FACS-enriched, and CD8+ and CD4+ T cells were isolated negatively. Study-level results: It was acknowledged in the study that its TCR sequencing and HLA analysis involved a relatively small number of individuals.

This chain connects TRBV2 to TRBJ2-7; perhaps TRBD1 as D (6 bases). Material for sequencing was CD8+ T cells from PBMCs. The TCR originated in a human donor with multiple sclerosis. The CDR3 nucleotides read TGTGCCAGCAGTGAAGGGGGGCCACCCTACGAGCAGTACTTC. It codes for CASSEGGPPYEQYF.